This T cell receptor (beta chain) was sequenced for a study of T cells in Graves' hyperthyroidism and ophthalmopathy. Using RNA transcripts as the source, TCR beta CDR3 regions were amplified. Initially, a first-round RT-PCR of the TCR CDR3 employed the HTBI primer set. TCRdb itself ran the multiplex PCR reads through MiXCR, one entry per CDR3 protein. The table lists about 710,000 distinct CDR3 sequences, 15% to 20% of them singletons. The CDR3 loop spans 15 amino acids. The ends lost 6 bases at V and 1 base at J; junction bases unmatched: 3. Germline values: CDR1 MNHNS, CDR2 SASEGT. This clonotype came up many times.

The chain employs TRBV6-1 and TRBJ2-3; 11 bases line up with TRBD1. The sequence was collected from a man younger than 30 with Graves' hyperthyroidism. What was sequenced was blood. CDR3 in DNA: TGTGCCAGCAGAGAGGGACAGGGGGGCACAGATACGCAGTATTTT. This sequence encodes CASREGQGGTDTQYF.